Listed below are T cell receptor beta chains from one sample, sequenced in a study of cytomegalovirus exposure and HLA in healthy donors. Clones were read by immunoSEQ multiplex PCR, and TCRdb kept only the in-frame ones, dropping some. The sample includes about 97,000 clones, about 85% of them seen just once. The sequenced sample consisted of PBMCs. Receptors were obtained from a man aged 25 to 45 in good health and CMV-seronegative. CDR3s include the opening cysteine and the closing phenylalanine or tryptophan. D genes are given only for firm matches. The size of a clone is reported for some rows only, either as once, few or many, or as a class for expanded clones.

d_call j_call clone_size v_call cdr3_nt cdr3_aa
TRBD1 TRBJ1-6 - TRBV5-6 TGTGCCAGCAGCGGGGGACAGGGCCATAATTCACCCCTCCACTTT CASSGGQGHNSPLHF
TRBD1 TRBJ1-5 - TRBV5-4 TGTGCCAGCAGCCGGGACAGGGGACAGCCCCAGCATTTT CASSRDRGQPQHF
TRBD1 TRBJ1-1 - TRBV20-1 TGCAGTGCGAGGACAGGGGAACAAGCTTTCTTT CSARTGEQAFF
TRBD1 TRBJ2-7 - TRBV9 TGTGCCAGCAGCGTAGCTCAACGGGACAGGGAGGGAGAGCAGTACTTC CASSVAQRDREGEQYF
- TRBJ1-5 - TRBV5-1 TGCGCCAGCAGCTTGGATGGGGCCGGCAATCAGCCCCAGCATTTT CASSLDGAGNQPQHF
- TRBJ1-5 few TRBV2 TGTGCCAGCAGTGAGTATCGCAATCAGCCCCAGCATTTT CASSEYRNQPQHF
TRBD1 TRBJ2-7 - TRBV7-2 TGTGCCAGCAGCATCGTGGAACAGGGGGGATACGAGCAGTACTTC CASSIVEQGGYEQYF
- TRBJ2-5 - TRBV27 TGTGCCAGCAGTTCAGGGGTGAGGGGCGGGGAGACCCAGTACTTC CASSSGVRGGETQYF
- TRBJ2-2 - TRBV5-4 TGTGCCAGCAGCTACGGGGCCGGGGAGCTGTTTTTT CASSYGAGELFF
- TRBJ1-4 - TRBV7-9 TGTGCCAGCAGATCGCGTAGACAGTTAAATGAAAAACTGTTTTTT CASRSRRQLNEKLFF